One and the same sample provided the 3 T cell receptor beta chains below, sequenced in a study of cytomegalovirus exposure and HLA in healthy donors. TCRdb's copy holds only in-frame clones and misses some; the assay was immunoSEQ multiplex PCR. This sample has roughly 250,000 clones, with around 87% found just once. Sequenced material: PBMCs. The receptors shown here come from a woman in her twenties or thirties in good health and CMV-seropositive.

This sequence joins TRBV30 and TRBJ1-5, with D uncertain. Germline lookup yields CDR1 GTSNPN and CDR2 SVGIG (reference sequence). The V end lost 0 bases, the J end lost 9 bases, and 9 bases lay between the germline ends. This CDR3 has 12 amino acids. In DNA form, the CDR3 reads TGTGCCTGGAGTGTTGACCGGGGGCCCCAGCATTTT. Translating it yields CAWSVDRGPQHF.

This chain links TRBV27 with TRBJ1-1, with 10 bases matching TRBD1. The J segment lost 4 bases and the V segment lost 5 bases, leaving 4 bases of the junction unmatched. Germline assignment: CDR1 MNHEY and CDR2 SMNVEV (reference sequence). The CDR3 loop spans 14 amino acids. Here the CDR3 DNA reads TGTGCCAGCAGTCGGACAGGGGGGACCACTGAAGCTTTCTTT. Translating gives CASSRTGGTTEAFF.

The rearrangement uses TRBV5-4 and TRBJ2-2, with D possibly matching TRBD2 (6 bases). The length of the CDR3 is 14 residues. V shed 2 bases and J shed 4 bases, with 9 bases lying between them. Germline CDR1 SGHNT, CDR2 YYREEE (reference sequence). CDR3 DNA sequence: TGTGCCAGCAGCTTACTAGCTGGCACCGGGGAGCTGTTTTTT. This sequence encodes CASSLLAGTGELFF.